The rows below give T cell receptor beta chains drawn from one sample of a study of Ad26.COV2.S vaccination and SARS-CoV-2 variants. Method: immunoSEQ multiplex PCR; TCRdb's copy keeps in-frame clones and lacks some. Found here are approximately 400,000 clones, about 88% of them singletons; the top ten hold 3.3%. Specimen: peripheral blood, collected in a trial of Ad26.COV2.S vaccine versus placebo. The origin of the receptors is a person aged 18-60 years who received the Ad26.COV2.S COVID-19 vaccine or a placebo. The CDR3 runs from the conserved cysteine through the conserved F or W. A D gene is named only where the DNA matches it firmly. Clone size is stated in some rows and not others, as once, few, many or a class when expanded.

j_gene	d_gene	v_gene	abundance	CDR3aa	CDR3nt
TRBJ1-2	TRBD1	TRBV9	.	CASSAWTGDGYTF	TGTGCCAGCAGCGCTTGGACAGGGGATGGCTACACCTTC
TRBJ2-2	TRBD2	TRBV5-6	.	CASSFKGSGSTGELFF	TGTGCCAGCAGCTTTAAAGGTAGCGGGAGCACCGGGGAGCTGTTTTTT
TRBJ2-7	TRBD1	TRBV25-1	.	CASPTGQGAPYEQYF	TGTGCCAGCCCCACCGGCCAGGGGGCCCCCTACGAGCAGTACTTC
TRBJ1-2	.	TRBV5-5	once	CASSSYQMGRKGYTF	TGTGCCAGCAGCTCTTATCAAATGGGACGTAAGGGCTACACCTTC
TRBJ2-7	.	TRBV5-5	.	CASSLIYEQYF	TGTGCCAGCAGCTTAATCTACGAGCAGTACTTC
TRBJ2-5	TRBD2	TRBV7-9	.	CASSTTAAVVAGVPSRTQYF	TGTGCCAGCAGCACAACAGCAGCGGTAGTAGCGGGAGTTCCCTCTCGGACCCAGTACTTC
TRBJ1-4	.	TRBV5-5	once	CASSREPHTTNEKLFF	TGTGCCAGCAGCCGAGAGCCACACACAACTAATGAAAAACTGTTTTTT
TRBJ2-7	.	TRBV7-9	.	CASSLSGYEQYF	TGTGCCAGCAGCTTAAGTGGTTACGAGCAGTACTTC
TRBJ2-7	TRBD2	TRBV6-6	.	CASSPGLAGGYEQYF	TGTGCCAGCAGTCCTGGACTAGCGGGTGGCTACGAGCAGTACTTC
TRBJ2-1	.	TRBV7-9	few	CASSLPVGEYNEQFF	TGTGCCAGCAGCCTGCCAGTTGGAGAATACAATGAGCAGTTCTTC
TRBJ2-2	.	TRBV19	.	CASTKRSETGELFF	TGTGCCAGTACGAAGCGGTCGGAAACCGGGGAGCTGTTTTTT
TRBJ2-3	TRBD1	TRBV5-1	.	CASSLGSGGKDTQYF	TGCGCCAGCAGCTTGGGGTCAGGGGGAAAAGATACGCAGTATTTT
TRBJ1-5	.	TRBV12-3/TRBV12-4	.	CASSKAQGPQHF	TGTGCCAGCAGTAAGGCTCAGGGGCCCCAGCATTTT
TRBJ2-7	.	TRBV6-5	few	CASFRPGYEQYF	TGTGCCAGCTTTCGTCCCGGTTACGAGCAGTACTTC
TRBJ2-1	.	TRBV9	.	CASSVESAGEQFF	TGTGCCAGCAGCGTAGAAAGCGCGGGTGAGCAGTTCTTC
TRBJ2-1	TRBD1	TRBV29-1	.	CSVAQGRLYNEQFF	TGCAGCGTTGCACAGGGGAGACTCTACAATGAGCAGTTCTTC
TRBJ1-1	.	TRBV15	.	CATSREVNTEAFF	TGTGCCACCAGCAGAGAGGTGAACACTGAAGCTTTCTTT
TRBJ2-2	.	TRBV5-1	.	CASTPTGNTGELFF	TGCGCCAGCACCCCGACAGGGAACACCGGGGAGCTGTTTTTT
TRBJ2-7	TRBD1	TRBV5-4	.	CASSPDRGYEQYF	TGTGCCAGCAGCCCGGACAGGGGCTACGAGCAGTACTTC
TRBJ2-7	.	TRBV6-2/TRBV6-3	.	CASSYQRGLYEQYF	TGTGCCAGCAGTTACCAGCGCGGGCTCTACGAGCAGTACTTC
TRBJ2-4	.	TRBV9	.	CASSVGGDIQYF	TGTGCCAGCAGCGTAGGGGGGGACATTCAGTACTTC
TRBJ2-1	TRBD2	TRBV10-3	.	CAIGVAGSSYNEQFF	TGTGCCATCGGGGTAGCGGGAAGCTCCTACAATGAGCAGTTCTTC
TRBJ2-7	.	TRBV10-1	few	CASSGARGPYEQYF	TGCGCCAGCAGTGGGGCCCGGGGGCCCTACGAGCAGTACTTC
TRBJ2-3	TRBD2	TRBV6-2/TRBV6-3	.	CASSYPGLGEDTQYF	TGTGCCAGCAGTTACCCGGGACTAGGGGAAGATACGCAGTATTTT
TRBJ2-1	.	TRBV11-2	.	CASSQDMGGGYNEQFF	TGTGCCAGCAGCCAGGACATGGGCGGCGGCTACAATGAGCAGTTCTTC